This TCR beta chain emerged from a study of T cells after yellow fever vaccination. Whole-study results and caveats: Post-booster reappearance was seen for most primary-vaccination clones (96% CD4, roughly 88% CD8).

MiXCR, applied by TCRdb to the 5' RACE reads, yields one record per CDR3 protein. Here the sample spans roughly 250,000 distinct CDR3 sequences, roughly 13% being singletons. V was cut by 4 bases and J by 4 bases, with 21 bases left in between. Germline V gene lookup returns CDR1 SGHRS and CDR2 YFSETQ. This CDR3 contains 16 residues. This clonotype was counted at least ten times. Its antigen is unidentified. The source was CD4+ T cells sorted from PBMCs, collected 45 days after the yellow fever booster vaccination. This TCR came from a man aged 30 to 45 who received the YFV17D yellow fever vaccine. The chain couples TRBV5-1 to TRBJ2-7; D tentatively reads TRBD1 or TRBD2 (5 bases each). CDR3 in DNA: TGCGCCAGCAGCCCTAGCAGAGGGGAAAGAAGATACGAGCAGTACTTC. Its protein product is CASSPSRGERRYEQYF.